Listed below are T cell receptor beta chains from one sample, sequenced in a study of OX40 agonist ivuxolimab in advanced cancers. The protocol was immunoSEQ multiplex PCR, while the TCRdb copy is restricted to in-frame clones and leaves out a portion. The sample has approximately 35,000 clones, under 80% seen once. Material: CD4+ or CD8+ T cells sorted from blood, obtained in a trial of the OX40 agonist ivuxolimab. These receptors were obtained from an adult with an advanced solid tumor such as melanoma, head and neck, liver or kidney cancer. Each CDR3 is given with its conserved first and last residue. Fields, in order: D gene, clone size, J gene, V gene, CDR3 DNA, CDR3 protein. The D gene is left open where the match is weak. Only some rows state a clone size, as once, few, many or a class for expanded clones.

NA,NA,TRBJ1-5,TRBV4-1,TGCGCCAGCAGCCAAGGATGGGATAGCAATCAGCCCCAGCATTTT,CASSQGWDSNQPQHF
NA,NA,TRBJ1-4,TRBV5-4,TGTGCCAGCAGCTTCGGAGGCGGGGGGCCAACTAATGAAAAACTGTTTTTT,CASSFGGGGPTNEKLFF
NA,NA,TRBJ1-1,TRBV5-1,TGCGCCAGCAGCTTGACTTCTGAGAACACTGAAGCTTTCTTT,CASSLTSENTEAFF
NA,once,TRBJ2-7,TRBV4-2,TGTGCCAGCAGCCAAGGTCTTCCGAGGTCTCTGGGATACGAGCAGTACTTC,CASSQGLPRSLGYEQYF
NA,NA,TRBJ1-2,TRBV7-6,TGTGCCAGCAGCCAAGGGGCTGTTTCTAACTATGGCTACACCTTC,CASSQGAVSNYGYTF
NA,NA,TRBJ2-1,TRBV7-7,TGTGCCAGCAGCTCCGGACCGTTCAATGAGCAGTTCTTC,CASSSGPFNEQFF
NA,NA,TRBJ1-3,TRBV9,TGTGCCAGCAGCGTAGGAGGACGCAGCTCTGGAAACACCATATATTTT,CASSVGGRSSGNTIYF
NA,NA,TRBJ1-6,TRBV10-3,TGTGCCATCAAGTCCAACAGGGCCACTAATTCACCCCTCCACTTT,CAIKSNRATNSPLHF
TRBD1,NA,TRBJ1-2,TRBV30,TGTGCCTGGAATCCGGGACAGGGGGCATCTGGCTACACCTTC,CAWNPGQGASGYTF
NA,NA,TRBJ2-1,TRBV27,TGTGCCAGCAGTTTCTACAATGAGCAGTTCTTC,CASSFYNEQFF
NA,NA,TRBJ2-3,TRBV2,TGTGCCAGCTTGCAGAACACAGATACGCAGTATTTT,CASLQNTDTQYF
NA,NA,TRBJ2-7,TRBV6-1,TGTGCCAGCAGTGAAATTCGGGGCCTAACCTACGAGCAGTACTTC,CASSEIRGLTYEQYF
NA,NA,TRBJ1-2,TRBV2,TGTGCCAGCAGTGGATCCCAGGGAATGTTTAGATATGGCTACACCTTC,CASSGSQGMFRYGYTF
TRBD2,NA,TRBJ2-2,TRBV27,TGTGCCAGCAGTTTATTTTCGAGACTAGCGACCGGGGAGCTGTTTTTT,CASSLFSRLATGELFF
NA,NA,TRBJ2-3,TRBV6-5,TGTGCCAGCAGTTATGAGGGGGGGCGCACAGATACGCAGTATTTT,CASSYEGGRTDTQYF
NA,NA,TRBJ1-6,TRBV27,TGTGCCAGCAGTTTATCGGCGGGATTTACTTCACCCCTCCACTTT,CASSLSAGFTSPLHF
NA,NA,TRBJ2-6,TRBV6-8,TGTGCCAGCAGTCGGAGAAGCTCTGGGGCCAACGTCCTGACTTTC,CASSRRSSGANVLTF
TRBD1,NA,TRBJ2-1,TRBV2,TGTGCCAGCAGATGGGACAGGGAAACCTACAATGAGCAGTTCTTC,CASRWDRETYNEQFF
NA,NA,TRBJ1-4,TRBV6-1,TGTGCCAGCAGTGTACAGGTCGTCAATGAAAAACTGTTTTTT,CASSVQVVNEKLFF
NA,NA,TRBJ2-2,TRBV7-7,TGTGCCAGCAGCCCGACCAGGGTCAACACCGGGGAGCTGTTTTTT,CASSPTRVNTGELFF
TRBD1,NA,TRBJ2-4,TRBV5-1,TGCGCCAGCAGCTTGGAGGGACAGGGTTTAGCCAAAAACATTCAGTACTTC,CASSLEGQGLAKNIQYF
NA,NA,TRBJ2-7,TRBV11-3,TGTGCCAGCAGCGACGGAGGCGAGCAGTACTTC,CASSDGGEQYF
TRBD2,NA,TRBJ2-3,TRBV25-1,TGTGCCAGCAGTGAATGGGCTAGCGGGGAACTAGATACGCAGTATTTT,CASSEWASGELDTQYF
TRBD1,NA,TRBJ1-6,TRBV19,TGTGCCAGTAGTAGGGGGACAGGGGGGCTTAATTCACCCCTCCACTTT,CASSRGTGGLNSPLHF
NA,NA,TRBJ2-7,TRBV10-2,TGCGCCAGCAGGCAGGGGTTAATTAACTACGAGCAGTACTTC,CASRQGLINYEQYF
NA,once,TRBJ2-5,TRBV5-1,TGCGCCAGCAGCTTGGGGCAGGCTCGGCCGACCCAGTACTTC,CASSLGQARPTQYF